This T cell receptor beta chain was recorded in a study of T cells in Graves' hyperthyroidism and ophthalmopathy. Overall study results and limits: Appearing also in blood were most of the thyroid clonotypes expanded above 0.001. Ophthalmopathy stood apart from stable hyperthyroidism in a 13 V-J model.

In the case of this clonotype: Its target is unknown.

The investigators amplified TCR beta CDR3 regions from RNA transcripts. The HTBI set primed first-round TCR CDR3 RT-PCR. TCRdb itself ran the multiplex PCR reads through MiXCR, one entry per CDR3 protein. The table includes about 640,000 distinct CDR3 sequences, under 25% detected once. Exclusion of a patient resulted from uncontrolled infection, other autoimmune disease, pregnancy or lactation. The CDR3 runs 17 residues. V lost 3 bases to trimming and J lost 0 bases, with 15 bases between them. The chain links TRBV12-3 or TRBV12-4 to TRBJ2-1, with D perhaps TRBD2 (6 bases). This sequence originates from a man aged 30 to 45 with Graves' ophthalmopathy. The sample consisted of blood. The CDR3 region is CASSFIPGGSSYNEQFF. CDR3 coding DNA: TGTGCCAGCAGTTTTATCCCCGGAGGGAGCTCCTACAATGAGCAGTTCTTC.